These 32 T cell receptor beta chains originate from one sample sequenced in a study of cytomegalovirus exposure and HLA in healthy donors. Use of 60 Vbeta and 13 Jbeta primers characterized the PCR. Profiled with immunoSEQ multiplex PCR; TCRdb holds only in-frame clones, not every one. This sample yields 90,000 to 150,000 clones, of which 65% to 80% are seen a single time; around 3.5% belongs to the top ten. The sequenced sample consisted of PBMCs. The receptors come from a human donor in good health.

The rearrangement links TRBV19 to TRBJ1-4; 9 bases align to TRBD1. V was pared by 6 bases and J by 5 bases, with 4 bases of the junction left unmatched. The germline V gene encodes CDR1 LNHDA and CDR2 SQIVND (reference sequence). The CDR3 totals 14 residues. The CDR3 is CASSPGTGNEKLFF. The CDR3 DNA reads TGTGCCAGTAGCCCCGGGACAGGGAATGAAAAACTGTTTTTT.

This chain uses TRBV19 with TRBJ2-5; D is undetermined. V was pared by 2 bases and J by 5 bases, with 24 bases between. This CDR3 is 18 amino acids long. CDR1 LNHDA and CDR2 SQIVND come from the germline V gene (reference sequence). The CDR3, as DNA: TGTGCCAGTAGTATAAACCCCCCTCTGCGGAACCTTCGTGAGACCCAGTACTTC. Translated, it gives CASSINPPLRNLRETQYF.

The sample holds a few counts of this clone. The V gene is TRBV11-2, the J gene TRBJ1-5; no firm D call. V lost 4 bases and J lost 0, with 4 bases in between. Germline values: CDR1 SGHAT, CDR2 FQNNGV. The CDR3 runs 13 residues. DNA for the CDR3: TGTGCCAGCAGCTCGTATAGCAATCAGCCCCAGCATTTT. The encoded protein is CASSSYSNQPQHF.

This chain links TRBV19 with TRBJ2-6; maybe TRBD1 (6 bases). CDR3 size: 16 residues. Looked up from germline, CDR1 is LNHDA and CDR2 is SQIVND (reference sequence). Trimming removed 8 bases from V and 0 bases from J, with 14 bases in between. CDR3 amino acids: CASLKGDISGANVLTF. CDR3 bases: TGTGCCAGTCTGAAGGGGGACATCTCTGGGGCCAACGTCCTGACTTTC.

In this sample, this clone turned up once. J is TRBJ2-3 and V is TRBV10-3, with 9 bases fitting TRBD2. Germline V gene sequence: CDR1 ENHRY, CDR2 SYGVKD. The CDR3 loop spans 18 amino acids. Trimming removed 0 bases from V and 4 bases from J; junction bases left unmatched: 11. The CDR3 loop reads CAISESYGGRGVADTQYF. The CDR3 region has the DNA TGTGCCATCAGTGAGTCGTACGGCGGGAGGGGCGTAGCAGATACGCAGTATTTT.

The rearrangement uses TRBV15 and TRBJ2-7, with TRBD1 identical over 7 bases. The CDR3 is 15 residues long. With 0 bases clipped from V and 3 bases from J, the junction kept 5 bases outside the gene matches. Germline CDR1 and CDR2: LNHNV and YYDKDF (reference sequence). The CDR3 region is CATSRDLAGGYEQYF. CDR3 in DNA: TGTGCCACCAGCAGAGATCTCGCAGGGGGCTACGAGCAGTACTTC.

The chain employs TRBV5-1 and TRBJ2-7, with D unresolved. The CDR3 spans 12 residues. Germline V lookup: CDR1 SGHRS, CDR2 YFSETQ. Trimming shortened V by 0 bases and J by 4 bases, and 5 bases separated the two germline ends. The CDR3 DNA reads TGCGCCAGCAGCTTGGACTTGTACGAGCAGTACTTC. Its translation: CASSLDLYEQYF.

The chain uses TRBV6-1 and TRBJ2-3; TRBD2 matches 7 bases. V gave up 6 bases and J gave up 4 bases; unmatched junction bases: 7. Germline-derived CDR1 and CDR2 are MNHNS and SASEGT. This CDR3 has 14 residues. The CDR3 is CASRNGLGADTQYF. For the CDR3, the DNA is TGTGCCAGCAGGAACGGACTAGGAGCAGATACGCAGTATTTT.

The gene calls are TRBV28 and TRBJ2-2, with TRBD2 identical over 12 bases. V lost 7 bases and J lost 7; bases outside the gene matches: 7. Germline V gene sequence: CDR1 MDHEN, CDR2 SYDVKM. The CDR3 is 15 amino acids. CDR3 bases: TGTGCCAGCACCTCTAGCGGGAGGGCGGTCGGGGAGCTGTTTTTT. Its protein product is CASTSSGRAVGELFF.

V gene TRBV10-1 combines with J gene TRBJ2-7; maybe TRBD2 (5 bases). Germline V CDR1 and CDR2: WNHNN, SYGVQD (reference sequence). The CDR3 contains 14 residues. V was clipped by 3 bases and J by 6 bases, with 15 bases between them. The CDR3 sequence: CASSDSGVVLEQYF. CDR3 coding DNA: TGCGCCAGCAGTGATTCCGGGGTGGTCCTCGAGCAGTACTTC.

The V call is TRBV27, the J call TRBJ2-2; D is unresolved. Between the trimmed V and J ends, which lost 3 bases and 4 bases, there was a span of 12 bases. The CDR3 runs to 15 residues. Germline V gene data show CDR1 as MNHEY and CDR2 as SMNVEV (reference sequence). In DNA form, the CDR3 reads TGTGCCAGCAGTTTCGTTGCGAGTAGCACCGGGGAGCTGTTTTTT. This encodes CASSFVASSTGELFF.

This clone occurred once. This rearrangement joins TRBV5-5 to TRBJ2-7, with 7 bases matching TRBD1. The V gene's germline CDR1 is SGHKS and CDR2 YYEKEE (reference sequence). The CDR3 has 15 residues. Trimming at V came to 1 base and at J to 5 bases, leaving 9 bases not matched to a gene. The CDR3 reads CASSLRTDRANEQYF. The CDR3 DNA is TGTGCCAGCAGCTTGAGGACAGACAGGGCCAACGAGCAGTACTTC.

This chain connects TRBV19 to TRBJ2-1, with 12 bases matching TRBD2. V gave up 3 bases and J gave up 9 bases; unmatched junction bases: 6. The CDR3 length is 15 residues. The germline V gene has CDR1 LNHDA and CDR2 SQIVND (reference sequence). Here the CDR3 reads CASSIPSGRASEQFF. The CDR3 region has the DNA TGTGCCAGTAGTATTCCTAGCGGGAGGGCCTCTGAGCAGTTCTTC.

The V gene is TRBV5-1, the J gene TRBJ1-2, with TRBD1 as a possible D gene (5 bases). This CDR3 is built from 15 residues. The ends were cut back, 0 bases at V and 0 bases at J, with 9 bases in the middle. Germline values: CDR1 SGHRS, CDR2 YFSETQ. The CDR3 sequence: CASSLAAGTNYGYTF. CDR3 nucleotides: TGCGCCAGCAGCTTGGCCGCAGGGACTAACTATGGCTACACCTTC.

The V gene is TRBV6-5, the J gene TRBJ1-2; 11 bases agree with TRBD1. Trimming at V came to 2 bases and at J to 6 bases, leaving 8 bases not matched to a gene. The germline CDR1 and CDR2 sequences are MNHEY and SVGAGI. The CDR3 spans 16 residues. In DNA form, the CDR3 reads TGTGCCAGCAGTTACCCTCGGACAGGGGGCACTGATGGCTACACCTTC. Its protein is CASSYPRTGGTDGYTF.

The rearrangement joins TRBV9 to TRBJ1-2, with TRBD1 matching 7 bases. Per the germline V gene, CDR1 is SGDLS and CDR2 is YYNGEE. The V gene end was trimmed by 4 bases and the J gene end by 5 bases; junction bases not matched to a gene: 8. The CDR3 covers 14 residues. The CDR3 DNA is TGTGCCAGCAGCCCCGAAGGGGGCGGTTATGGCTACACCTTC. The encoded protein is CASSPEGGGYGYTF. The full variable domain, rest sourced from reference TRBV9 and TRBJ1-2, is DSGVTQTPKHLITATGQRVTLRCSPRSGDLSVYWYQQSLDQGLQFLIQYYNGEERAKGNILERFSAQQFPDLHSELNLSSLELGDSALYFCASSPEGGGYGYTFGSGTRLTVV.

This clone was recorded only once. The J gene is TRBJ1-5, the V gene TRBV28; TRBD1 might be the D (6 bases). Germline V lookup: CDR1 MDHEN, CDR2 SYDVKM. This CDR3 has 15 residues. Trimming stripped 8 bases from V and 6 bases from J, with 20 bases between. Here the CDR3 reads CASQTYREDRQPQHF. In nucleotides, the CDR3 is TGTGCCAGCCAAACCTACAGGGAAGATCGTCAGCCCCAGCATTTT.

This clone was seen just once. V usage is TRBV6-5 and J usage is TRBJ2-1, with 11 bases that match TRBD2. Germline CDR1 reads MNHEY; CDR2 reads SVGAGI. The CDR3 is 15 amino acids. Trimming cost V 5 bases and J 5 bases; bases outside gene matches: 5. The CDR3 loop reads CASSLGLAADNEQFF. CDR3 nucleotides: TGTGCCAGCAGTCTGGGACTAGCGGCCGACAATGAGCAGTTCTTC.

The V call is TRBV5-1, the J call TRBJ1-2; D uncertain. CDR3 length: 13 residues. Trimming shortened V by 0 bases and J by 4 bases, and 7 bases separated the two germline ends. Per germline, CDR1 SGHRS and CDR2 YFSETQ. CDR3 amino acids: CASSLDGSYGYTF. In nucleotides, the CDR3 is TGCGCCAGCAGCTTGGACGGTAGCTATGGCTACACCTTC. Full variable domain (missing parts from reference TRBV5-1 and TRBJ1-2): KAGVTQTPRYLIKTRGQQVTLSCSPISGHRSVSWYQQTPGQGLQFLFEYFSETQRNKGNFPGRFSGRQFSNSRSEMNVSTLELGDSALYLCASSLDGSYGYTFGSGTRLTVV.

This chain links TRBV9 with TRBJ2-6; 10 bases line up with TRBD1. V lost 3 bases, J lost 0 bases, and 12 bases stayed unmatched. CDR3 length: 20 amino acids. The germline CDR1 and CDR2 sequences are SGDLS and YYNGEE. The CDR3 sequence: CASSAQLPGQGNSGANVLTF. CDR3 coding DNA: TGTGCCAGCAGCGCCCAGTTACCGGGACAGGGGAACTCTGGGGCCAACGTCCTGACTTTC.

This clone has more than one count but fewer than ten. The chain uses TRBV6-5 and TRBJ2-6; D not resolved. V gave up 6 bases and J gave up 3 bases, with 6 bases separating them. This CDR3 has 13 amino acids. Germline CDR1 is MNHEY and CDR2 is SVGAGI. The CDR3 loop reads CASSRDGANVLTF. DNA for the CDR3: TGTGCCAGCAGCCGCGATGGGGCCAACGTCCTGACTTTC.

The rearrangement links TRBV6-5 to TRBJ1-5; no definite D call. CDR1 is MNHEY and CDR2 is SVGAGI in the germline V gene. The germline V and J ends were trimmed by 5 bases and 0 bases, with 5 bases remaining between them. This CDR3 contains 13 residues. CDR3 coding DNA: TGTGCCAGCAGTGCCTATAGCAATCAGCCCCAGCATTTT. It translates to CASSAYSNQPQHF.

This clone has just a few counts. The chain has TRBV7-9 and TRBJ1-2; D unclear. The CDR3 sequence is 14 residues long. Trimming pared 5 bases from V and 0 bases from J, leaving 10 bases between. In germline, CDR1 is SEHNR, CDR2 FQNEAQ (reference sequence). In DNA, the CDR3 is TGTGCCAGCAGCCACGACACTTCTAACTATGGCTACACCTTC. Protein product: CASSHDTSNYGYTF.

DNA for the CDR3: TGTGCCAGCAGCTCCCGTGGCTTCGGCTACACCTTC. This gives the protein CASSSRGFGYTF. This chain joins TRBV5-7 and TRBJ1-2; D gene unclear. TRBV5-7 is designated an ORF whose function remains uncertain. V was trimmed by 3 bases and J by 8 bases, leaving 11 bases between them. The CDR3 has 12 amino acids.

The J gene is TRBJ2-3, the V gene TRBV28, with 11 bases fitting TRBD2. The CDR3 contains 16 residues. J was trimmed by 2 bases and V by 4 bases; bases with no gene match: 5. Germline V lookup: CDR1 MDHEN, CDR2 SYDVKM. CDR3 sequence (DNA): TGTGCCAGCAGTTCGTTAGCGGGGGGGAACACAGATACGCAGTATTTT. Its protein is CASSSLAGGNTDTQYF.

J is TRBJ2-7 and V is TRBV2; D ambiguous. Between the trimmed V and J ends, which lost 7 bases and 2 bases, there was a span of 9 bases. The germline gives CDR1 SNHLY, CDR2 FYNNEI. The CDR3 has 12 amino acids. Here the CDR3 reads CASNAEPYEQYF. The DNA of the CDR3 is TGTGCCAGCAACGCAGAACCCTACGAGCAGTACTTC.

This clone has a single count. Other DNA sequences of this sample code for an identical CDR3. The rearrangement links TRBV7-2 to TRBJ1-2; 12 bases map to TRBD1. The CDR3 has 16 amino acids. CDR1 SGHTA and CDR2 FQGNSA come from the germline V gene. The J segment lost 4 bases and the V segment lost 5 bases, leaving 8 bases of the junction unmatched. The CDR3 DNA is TGTGCCAGCAGCCCTGGGACAGGGGGCGCCGGCTATGGCTACACCTTC. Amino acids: CASSPGTGGAGYGYTF.

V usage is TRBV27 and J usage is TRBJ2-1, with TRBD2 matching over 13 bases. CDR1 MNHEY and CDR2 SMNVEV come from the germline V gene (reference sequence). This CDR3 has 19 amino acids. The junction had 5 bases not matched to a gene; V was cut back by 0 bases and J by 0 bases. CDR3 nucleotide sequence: TGTGCCAGCAGTTTATCGAGGGGACTAGCGGGACGCTCCTACAATGAGCAGTTCTTC. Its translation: CASSLSRGLAGRSYNEQFF.

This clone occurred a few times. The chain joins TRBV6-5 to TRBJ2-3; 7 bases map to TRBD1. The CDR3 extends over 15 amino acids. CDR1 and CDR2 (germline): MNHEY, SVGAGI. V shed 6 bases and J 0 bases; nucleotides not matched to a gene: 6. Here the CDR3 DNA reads TGTGCCAGCAGCCCGACAGGGTTGAGCACAGATACGCAGTATTTT. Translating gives CASSPTGLSTDTQYF.

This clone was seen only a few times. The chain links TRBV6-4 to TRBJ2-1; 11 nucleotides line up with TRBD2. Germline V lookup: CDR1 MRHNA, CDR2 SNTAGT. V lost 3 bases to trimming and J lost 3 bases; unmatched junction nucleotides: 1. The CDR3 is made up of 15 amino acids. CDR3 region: CASSELAGDYNEQFF. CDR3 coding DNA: TGTGCCAGCAGTGAACTAGCGGGGGACTACAATGAGCAGTTCTTC.

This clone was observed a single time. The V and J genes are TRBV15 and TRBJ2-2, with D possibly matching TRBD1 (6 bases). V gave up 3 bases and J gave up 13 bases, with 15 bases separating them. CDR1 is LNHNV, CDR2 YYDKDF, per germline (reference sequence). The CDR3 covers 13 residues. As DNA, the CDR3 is TGTGCCACCAGCAGGGACAGTCTCCAAGGGCTGTTTTTT. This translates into CATSRDSLQGLFF.

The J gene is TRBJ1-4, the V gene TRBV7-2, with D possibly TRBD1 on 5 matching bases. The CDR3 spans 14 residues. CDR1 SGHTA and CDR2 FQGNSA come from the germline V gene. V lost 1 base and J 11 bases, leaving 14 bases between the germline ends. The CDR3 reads CASSLGGGGEKLFF. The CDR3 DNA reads TGTGCCAGCAGCTTAGGTGGGGGAGGCGAGAAACTGTTTTTT. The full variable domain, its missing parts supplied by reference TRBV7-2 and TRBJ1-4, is GAGVSQSPSNKVTEKGKDVELRCDPISGHTALYWYRQSLGQGLEFLIYFQGNSAPDKSGLPSDRFSAERTGGSVSTLTIQRTQQEDSAVYLCASSLGGGGEKLFFGSGTQLSVL.